The clone carrying this T cell receptor beta chain occurred many times. The target antigen is unknown. TCRdb recomputed calls from the reads with MiXCR, one row per CDR3 protein. The data show approximately 300,000 distinct CDR3 sequences, almost 30% seen once. This CDR3 region has 12 residues. V was shortened by 2 bases and J by 5 bases, with 4 bases between the two germline ends. The data derive from a study of T cell repertoires in cytomegalovirus infection. Study-level information: Recently described HLA-C-restricted plus well-studied HLA-B-restricted CMV epitopes were used. Overall study findings and caveats: People with CMV and the relevant HLA were identified by cumulative public TCR beta family frequency. Dominant in the ex vivo response were TCR beta clonotypes restricted by HLA-C and specific for CMV.

Sequencing used cultured PBMCs, obtained from culture after CMV antigen stimulation. The chain joins TRBV12-3 or TRBV12-4 to TRBJ2-1; no clear D gene. The clonotype comes from a human donor in good health (CMV status not recorded). Some clones in this sample may be carry-over from other donors' samples. CDR3 DNA: TGTGCCAGCAGTTTAAATAACAATGAGCAGTTCTTC. It is translated as CASSLNNNEQFF.